The entry below gives a single T cell receptor beta chain sequence along with its context. Libraries were prepared by immunoSEQ multiplex PCR; TCRdb keeps only in-frame clonotypes and omits some of them. The repertoire includes 500,000 to 750,000 clones, around nine tenths of them detected once, and approximately 0.01% sits in the top ten. The CDR3 runs 18 residues. In germline, CDR1 is SQVTM, CDR2 ANQGSEA. The junction had 12 bases not matched to a gene; V was cut back by 4 bases and J by 2 bases. These data belong to a study of shared T cell receptors in the human thymus. This sample also belongs to another study, concerning human thymus T cells. In that study: Congenital heart defects were the reason for the corrective surgery that the donors, healthy Finnish infants, were having. Resections removed during corrective heart surgery provided the thymus tissue used. Seemingly biased V and J gene usage marked thymic and blood repertoires. Related work showed strongly overlapping thymic repertoires across unrelated individuals.

The gene calls are TRBV29-1 and TRBJ2-6, with TRBD1 identical over 9 bases. Sequenced material: thymocytes. The receptor was isolated from a boy under three years old with a congenital heart defect. CDR3 nucleotides: TGCAGCGTTGGGGGGACAGGGAACGTGGGAGCTGGGGCCAACGTCCTGACTTTC. Translating it yields CSVGGTGNVGAGANVLTF.